The 31 T cell receptor beta chains below all came from one sample that was sequenced in a study of cytomegalovirus exposure and HLA in healthy donors. PCR amplification relied on 60 Vbeta primers (plus 13 Jbeta primers). Method: immunoSEQ multiplex PCR; TCRdb's copy keeps in-frame clones and lacks some. The data show under 200,000 clones, around 83% seen once. The sequenced sample consisted of PBMCs. The receptors shown here come from a woman aged 18-29 years in good health and CMV-seronegative.

This chain links TRBV4-1 with TRBJ2-3; D is unclear. The V gene's germline CDR1 is MGHRA and CDR2 YSYEKL. CDR3 length: 17 residues. The V end lost 4 bases, the J end lost 0 bases, and 17 bases lay between the germline ends. The CDR3 sequence is CASSPRVAFFSTDTQYF. CDR3 coding DNA: TGCGCCAGCAGCCCCCGGGTAGCCTTTTTTAGCACAGATACGCAGTATTTT.

This clone was counted a single time. The J gene is TRBJ1-4, the V gene TRBV30; 11 bases line up with TRBD1. The CDR3 totals 16 residues. The ends lost 0 bases at V and 3 bases at J; junction bases unmatched: 3. CDR1 GTSNPN and CDR2 SVGIG come from the germline V gene (reference sequence). CDR3 nucleotides: TGTGCCTGGAGTGTCCCGGGACAGGGGGCTAATGAAAAACTGTTTTTT. This sequence encodes CAWSVPGQGANEKLFF.

J is TRBJ1-5 and V is TRBV19, with D perhaps TRBD1 (6 bases). The germline V gene encodes CDR1 LNHDA and CDR2 SQIVND (reference sequence). This CDR3 comprises 14 residues. The V end was cut by 5 bases, the J end by 6 bases, with 14 bases between. CDR3 in amino acids: CASSLTGFGQPQHF. The CDR3 DNA follows: TGTGCCAGTAGTTTGACAGGATTTGGTCAGCCCCAGCATTTT.

A note on this clone: Other nucleotide sequences from this sample produce the same CDR3. The rearrangement joins TRBV18 to TRBJ1-1; TRBD1 matches at 9 bases. The CDR3 has 14 residues. V gave up 3 bases and J gave up 1 base; unmatched junction bases: 0. Per germline, CDR1 KGHSH and CDR2 LQKENI. The DNA of the CDR3 is TGTGCCAGCTCACCGGGACAGGGGAACACTGAAGCTTTCTTT. Translating it yields CASSPGQGNTEAFF.

V gene TRBV2 combines with J gene TRBJ1-1, with TRBD1 matching over 7 bases. J was trimmed by 1 base and V by 6 bases; bases with no gene match: 5. The CDR3 is 14 residues long. Germline CDR1 reads SNHLY; CDR2 reads FYNNEI. The CDR3 sequence: CASRERQGNTEAFF. The CDR3 nucleotides read TGTGCCAGCAGGGAACGACAGGGGAACACTGAAGCTTTCTTT. The full variable domain, its missing parts supplied by reference TRBV2 and TRBJ1-1, is EPEVTQTPSHQVTQMGQEVILRCVPISNHLYFYWYRQILGQKVEFLVSFYNNEISEKSEIFDDQFSVERPDGSNFTLKIRSTKLEDSAMYFCASRERQGNTEAFFGQGTRLTVV.

This chain links TRBV29-1 with TRBJ2-7; 7 nucleotides line up with TRBD1. V shed 8 bases, J shed 0 bases, and the junction held 7 bases outside the gene matches. Germline-derived CDR1 and CDR2 are SQVTM and ANQGSEA. The CDR3 spans 13 residues. This CDR3 is CSSVGTDSYEQYF. For the CDR3, the DNA is TGCAGCTCCGTCGGGACAGACTCCTACGAGCAGTACTTC.

The V and J genes are TRBV6-6 and TRBJ1-3, with D possibly matching TRBD1 (6 bases). In germline, CDR1 is MNHNY, CDR2 SVGAGI (reference sequence). Trimming stripped 6 bases from V and 2 bases from J, with 11 bases between. The CDR3 is 14 amino acids. The CDR3 region has the DNA TGTGCCAGCAGAGAGGGGGGGCCTGGAAACACCATATATTTT. As protein: CASREGGPGNTIYF.

This chain uses TRBV4-3 with TRBJ1-5; perhaps TRBD1 as D (5 bases). V lost 0 bases, J lost 5 bases, and 17 bases lay in between. The germline V gene encodes CDR1 LGHNA and CDR2 YSLEER. The CDR3 contains 17 residues. The CDR3 protein is CASSQDASGQRYQPQHF. Written as DNA, the CDR3 is TGCGCCAGCAGCCAAGATGCATCAGGACAACGCTATCAGCCCCAGCATTTT.

Comments on this clone: The junction differs from germline at one of its ends, possibly a read error. The chain recombines TRBV7-9 with TRBJ1-4, with 7 bases fitting TRBD1. Germline-derived CDR1 and CDR2 are SEHNR and FQNEAQ (reference sequence). The CDR3 is 17 amino acids. CDR3 residues: CSSSLGSTGQKNEKLFF. The DNA of the CDR3 is TGTTCCAGCAGCTTAGGAAGTACGGGACAGAAAAATGAAAAACTGTTTTTT.

This chain joins TRBV9 and TRBJ2-2, with 7 bases identical to TRBD1. This CDR3 region has 15 residues. V trimming: 4 bases; J trimming: 3 bases; junction bases outside the gene matches: 6. CDR1 SGDLS and CDR2 YYNGEE come from the germline V gene. CDR3 loop: CASSFTGAHTGELFF. The CDR3 DNA reads TGTGCCAGCAGCTTTACAGGGGCCCACACCGGGGAGCTGTTTTTT.

This rearrangement joins TRBV29-1 to TRBJ2-1; 9 bases fit TRBD2. Germline CDR1 is SQVTM and CDR2 is ANQGSEA. This CDR3 has 17 amino acids. Trimming cost V 6 bases and J 0 bases; bases outside gene matches: 12. CDR3 nucleotide sequence: TGCAGCGTACGTCCCAGCGGGAGGACCGTCTCCTACAATGAGCAGTTCTTC. Translating it yields CSVRPSGRTVSYNEQFF.

The genes are TRBV9 and TRBJ2-2; 10 nucleotides match TRBD1. CDR1 and CDR2 from the germline V gene are SGDLS and YYNGEE. V lost 5 bases to trimming and J lost 7 bases; unmatched junction nucleotides: 11. The CDR3 has 16 amino acids. CDR3 sequence: CASSFGGQGKGGELFF. In nucleotides, the CDR3 is TGTGCCAGCAGTTTCGGGGGACAGGGGAAGGGCGGGGAGCTGTTTTTT.

The chain employs TRBV9 and TRBJ2-7; D is possibly TRBD1 (6 bases). From germline, CDR1 is SGDLS and CDR2 YYNGEE. This CDR3 comprises 16 residues. Trimming removed 4 bases at V and 3 bases at J, with 20 bases between. The CDR3 is CASSPNPRTADYEQYF. The DNA of the CDR3 is TGTGCCAGCAGCCCAAACCCTCGGACAGCTGACTACGAGCAGTACTTC. Filled out from reference TRBV9 and TRBJ2-7, the complete variable domain reads DSGVTQTPKHLITATGQRVTLRCSPRSGDLSVYWYQQSLDQGLQFLIQYYNGEERAKGNILERFSAQQFPDLHSELNLSSLELGDSALYFCASSPNPRTADYEQYFGPGTRLTVT.

This chain connects TRBV19 to TRBJ2-1, with D maybe TRBD2 (5 bases). Germline CDR1 is LNHDA and CDR2 is SQIVND (reference sequence). Trimming shortened V by 1 base and J by 4 bases, and 14 bases separated the two germline ends. This CDR3 has 16 amino acids. CDR3 nucleotide sequence: TGTGCCAGTAGTATAGTTCTAGCTCGGACTTACAATGAGCAGTTCTTC. This sequence encodes CASSIVLARTYNEQFF. The variable domain in full, with the rest retrieved from reference TRBV19 and TRBJ2-1, is DGGITQSPKYLFRKEGQNVTLSCEQNLNHDAMYWYRQDPGQGLRLIYYSQIVNDFQKGDIAEGYSVSREKKESFPLTVTSAQKNPTAFYLCASSIVLARTYNEQFFGPGTRLTVL.

V is TRBV27 and J is TRBJ1-4; no reliable D call. V lost 1 base and J lost 8, with 5 bases in between. The CDR3 runs 12 residues. Germline CDR1 reads MNHEY; CDR2 reads SMNVEV (reference sequence). The CDR3 DNA reads as TGTGCCAGCAGTTTATTCTCGGAAAAACTGTTTTTT. It codes for CASSLFSEKLFF.

The V call is TRBV19, the J call TRBJ2-1; 10 bases line up with TRBD2. This CDR3 region has 14 residues. Unmatched junction bases numbered 0, after V lost 4 bases and J lost 3 bases. Germline CDR1 and CDR2: LNHDA and SQIVND (reference sequence). The CDR3 DNA is TGTGCCAGTAGTAGGACTAGCGGCTACAATGAGCAGTTCTTC. Its protein product is CASSRTSGYNEQFF.

The gene calls are TRBV5-4 and TRBJ2-7, with 8 bases fitting TRBD1. The V gene end was trimmed by 4 bases and the J gene end by 6 bases; junction bases not matched to a gene: 3. The germline CDR1 and CDR2 sequences are SGHNT and YYREEE (reference sequence). The CDR3 spans 12 residues. DNA of the CDR3: TGTGCCAGCAGCCCCGGGACAGGCGAGCAGTACTTC. This translates into CASSPGTGEQYF.

The chain uses TRBV6-5 and TRBJ1-2; TRBD1 matches at 8 bases. From germline, CDR1 is MNHEY and CDR2 SVGAGI. The CDR3 runs to 15 residues. V dropped 6 bases and J dropped 8; count of bases not matched to a gene: 14. CDR3 DNA sequence: TGTGCCAGCAGAAACGCGGCAGGGGGCCCAACCGGCTACACCTTC. Amino acid sequence: CASRNAAGGPTGYTF.

The gene calls are TRBV11-3 and TRBJ2-5, with D possibly matching TRBD1 (6 bases). Germline CDR1 reads SGHNT; CDR2 reads YENEEA. Trimming shortened V by 5 bases and J by 1 base, and 17 bases separated the two germline ends. The CDR3 runs 16 residues. The CDR3: CASSLRDTLSQETQYF. The CDR3 nucleotides are TGTGCCAGCAGCCTCCGGGACACACTTAGCCAAGAGACCCAGTACTTC.

The chain uses TRBV7-6 and TRBJ1-1; 8 bases align to TRBD1. The CDR3 totals 17 residues. CDR1 SGHVS and CDR2 FNYEAQ come from the germline V gene. V shed 3 bases and J 3 bases; nucleotides not matched to a gene: 12. The CDR3 spells CASSLNRFTGGDTEAFF. Here the CDR3 DNA reads TGTGCCAGCAGCTTGAATCGCTTTACAGGGGGGGACACTGAAGCTTTCTTT.

V gene TRBV7-9 combines with J gene TRBJ2-3; 8 positions match TRBD2. This CDR3 comprises 16 residues. J lost 4 bases, V lost 3 bases, and 9 bases had no gene match. CDR1 and CDR2 (germline): SEHNR, FQNEAQ (reference sequence). The CDR3 loop is CASSFRVSGIPDTQYF. CDR3 in DNA: TGTGCCAGCAGCTTCCGGGTTAGCGGGATCCCAGATACGCAGTATTTT.

This clone was found a few times. The chain couples TRBV19 to TRBJ1-2; D is perhaps TRBD1 (6 bases). This CDR3 contains 13 residues. V was clipped by 9 bases and J by 7 bases, with 18 bases between them. The V gene's germline CDR1 is LNHDA and CDR2 SQIVND (reference sequence). The CDR3 coding sequence is TGTGCCAGCTGCCAGGACAGTATTTCTGGCTACACCTTC. It translates to CASCQDSISGYTF.

V usage is TRBV11-3 and J usage is TRBJ2-3, with TRBD2 matching 10 bases. This CDR3 region has 15 residues. CDR1 SGHNT and CDR2 YENEEA come from the germline V gene. V trimming: 6 bases; J trimming: 6 bases; junction bases outside the gene matches: 9. The CDR3 bases are TGTGCCAGCAGTCAAGCGGGAGGGCCTCGGGATACGCAGTATTTT. Encoded protein: CASSQAGGPRDTQYF.

The chain combines TRBV4-1 with TRBJ2-2; TRBD1 agrees at 8 bases. This CDR3 comprises 17 residues. Germline CDR1 reads MGHRA; CDR2 reads YSYEKL. The J segment lost 1 base and the V segment lost 4 bases, leaving 8 bases of the junction unmatched. CDR3 sequence reads: CASSPLQGGWNTGELFF. CDR3 sequence (DNA): TGCGCCAGCAGCCCATTACAGGGGGGCTGGAACACCGGGGAGCTGTTTTTT.

The chain has TRBV5-1 and TRBJ2-7, with D possibly TRBD1 on 6 matching bases. V dropped 2 bases and J dropped 10 bases, with 10 bases sitting between them. CDR1 is SGHRS and CDR2 is YFSETQ in the germline V gene. The CDR3 has 11 residues. The CDR3 coding sequence is TGCGCCAGCAGCTTCTTAGGGGGACAGTACGTC. This codes for CASSFLGGQYV.

In its sample, this clone was seen once. The chain recombines TRBV12-5 with TRBJ2-2; a weak D match, TRBD1 (6 bases). There are 14 residues in the CDR3. Looked up from germline, CDR1 is LGHNT and CDR2 is FRNRAP. V was clipped by 2 bases and J by 7 bases, with 11 bases between them. The CDR3 DNA sequence: TGTGCTAGTGGTTTGACAGGGTTTAGCGGGGAGCTGTTTTTT. As protein: CASGLTGFSGELFF.

The chain is built from TRBV20-1 and TRBJ1-1; D is unresolved. Trimming removed 5 bases at V and 7 bases at J, with 8 bases between. The germline CDR1 and CDR2 sequences are DFQATT and SNEGSKA (reference sequence). This CDR3 has 10 residues. In DNA form, the CDR3 reads TGCAGTGCTCTTGCAGTTGAAGCTTTCTTT. Its protein is CSALAVEAFF.

This clone was counted a single time. The rearrangement links TRBV9 to TRBJ2-7, with D possibly being TRBD2 (6 bases). The germline gives CDR1 SGDLS, CDR2 YYNGEE. Trimming shortened V by 3 bases and J by 4 bases, and 20 bases separated the two germline ends. The CDR3 sequence is 16 residues long. The CDR3 sequence: CASSEQPGAGRYEQYF. As DNA, the CDR3 is TGTGCCAGCAGCGAGCAGCCCGGCGCGGGGAGGTACGAGCAGTACTTC.

This clone has just a few counts. The chain recombines TRBV6-5 with TRBJ1-3; D is unresolved. Trimming stripped 8 bases from V and 5 bases from J, with 10 bases between. This CDR3 region has 12 residues. Germline V gene sequence: CDR1 MNHEY, CDR2 SVGAGI. The CDR3 region has the DNA TGTGCCAGCTCGAGAGCCCGAAACACCATATATTTT. Protein product: CASSRARNTIYF.

This chain uses TRBV4-3 with TRBJ1-5, with D tentatively TRBD1 (6 bases). The V end lost 0 bases, the J end lost 10 bases, and 22 bases lay between the germline ends. This CDR3 region has 17 residues. Germline CDR1 and CDR2: LGHNA and YSLEER. The CDR3 here is CASSQEWDTAISPPQHF. The CDR3 DNA reads as TGCGCCAGCAGCCAAGAGTGGGACACTGCAATCAGCCCCCCCCAGCATTTT.

The CDR3 coding sequence is TGCGCCAGCAGCCAAGATAAATCGGCTGACAGGGGAGGATATGGCTACACCTTC. It specifies CASSQDKSADRGGYGYTF. The chain links TRBV4-1 to TRBJ1-2; 8 bases are shared with TRBD1. Trimming at V came to 0 bases and at J to 5 bases, leaving 14 bases not matched to a gene. CDR3 length equals 18 residues. From germline, CDR1 is MGHRA and CDR2 YSYEKL.